This is a list of T cell receptor beta chains from one sample in a study of human T cells and chemical hapten exposure. MiXCR was run by TCRdb on the RACE reads, yielding one entry per CDR3 protein. The sample consists of roughly 100,000 distinct CDR3 sequences, nearly 35% of them appearing once. The sequences come from whole blood, collected in connection with sensitization to the hapten diphenylcyclopropenone (DPC). These receptors were collected from a man in his forties with alopecia areata. Some clones in this sample may be carry-over from other donors' samples. Both conserved end residues are part of each CDR3. A D gene is named only where the DNA matches it firmly. Rows may omit the clone size; those that give it use once, few, many or a size class.

CDR3aa | CDR3nt | j_gene | abundance | v_gene | d_gene
CASSLGREQPQHF | TGTGCCAGCAGTTTAGGGCGGGAACAGCCCCAGCATTTT | TRBJ1-5 | few | TRBV12-3/TRBV12-4 | .
CAISAGASTEKLFF | TGTGCCATCAGCGCGGGGGCGTCTACTGAAAAACTGTTTTTT | TRBJ1-4 | few | TRBV10-3 | .
CASSLAGAGETQYF | TGTGCCAGCTCTCTAGCGGGAGCGGGAGAGACCCAGTACTTC | TRBJ2-5 | . | TRBV12-3/TRBV12-4 | TRBD2
CASSLSGRRALSTDTQYF | TGCGCCAGCAGCTTGTCTGGACGAAGGGCCTTAAGCACAGATACGCAGTATTTT | TRBJ2-3 | few | TRBV5-1 | .
CASSRTGVNNEQFF | TGTGCCAGCAGCCGGACAGGGGTAAACAATGAGCAGTTCTTC | TRBJ2-1 | few | TRBV5-5 | TRBD1
CASSLHARGPDTQYF | TGTGCCAGCAGCTTACACGCGCGGGGCCCCGATACGCAGTATTTT | TRBJ2-3 | . | TRBV7-2 | .
CASSLNTYEQYF | TGTGCCAGCAGTCTGAACACCTACGAGCAGTACTTC | TRBJ2-7 | few | TRBV25-1 | .
CASSPGQGVQNTGELFF | TGCGCCAGCAGCCCCGGACAGGGGGTCCAGAACACCGGGGAGCTGTTTTTT | TRBJ2-2 | . | TRBV4-1 | TRBD1
CASSVDGGGPTGETQYF | TGTGCCAGCAGCGTAGACGGGGGTGGACCTACGGGAGAGACCCAGTACTTC | TRBJ2-5 | . | TRBV9 | .
CASWGSGRSTDTQYF | TGTGCCAGCTGGGGTAGCGGGAGAAGCACAGATACGCAGTATTTT | TRBJ2-3 | once | TRBV2 | TRBD2
CASSLILAIQETQYF | TGTGCCAGCAGCTTAATCCTAGCGATACAAGAGACCCAGTACTTC | TRBJ2-5 | . | TRBV7-2 | .
CASSLGTGQSYGYTF | TGTGCCAGCAGCCTGGGGACAGGGCAATCCTATGGCTACACCTTC | TRBJ1-2 | . | TRBV7-2 | TRBD1
CASSPTSGRPGTGELFF | TGTGCCAGCAGTCCGACTAGCGGGAGGCCCGGCACCGGGGAGCTGTTTTTT | TRBJ2-2 | . | TRBV3-1 | TRBD2
CASSLRQGNGGGRADTQYF | TGTGCCAGCAGTTTAAGGCAGGGGAACGGTGGCGGGAGGGCAGATACGCAGTATTTT | TRBJ2-3 | few | TRBV28 | TRBD2
CASSPRPGLGNSPLHF | TGTGCCAGCAGTCCTAGACCGGGACTCGGAAATTCACCCCTCCACTTT | TRBJ1-6 | . | TRBV12-3/TRBV12-4 | .
CASSFEAASTDTQYF | TGTGCCAGCAGCTTCGAAGCGGCTAGCACAGATACGCAGTATTTT | TRBJ2-3 | . | TRBV11-1 | .
CASTPATNEKLFF | TGTGCCAGCACCCCCGCAACTAATGAAAAACTGTTTTTT | TRBJ1-4 | few | TRBV7-2 | .
CASSAPGSRAYNSPLHF | TGTGCCAGCAGTGCCCCGGGGTCGAGAGCCTATAATTCACCCCTCCACTTT | TRBJ1-6 | . | TRBV28 | .
CASSLVLRSDSNQPQHF | TGTGCCAGCAGCTTAGTTCTCAGGTCGGATAGCAATCAGCCCCAGCATTTT | TRBJ1-5 | . | TRBV7-2 | .
CASSYLFSGGGDTQYF | TGTGCCAGCAGTTACCTTTTTAGCGGAGGCGGAGATACGCAGTATTTT | TRBJ2-3 | few | TRBV6-5 | .
CASSQTVGEPQHF | TGTGCCAGCAGCCAGACAGTCGGAGAGCCCCAGCATTTT | TRBJ1-5 | few | TRBV3-1 | .
CASSMAGVEQFF | TGTGCCAGTAGTATGGCGGGGGTGGAGCAGTTCTTC | TRBJ2-1 | . | TRBV19 | TRBD2
CATSSTVSTDTQYF | TGTGCCACCAGCAGCACAGTTAGCACAGATACGCAGTATTTT | TRBJ2-3 | medium-sized | TRBV15 | .
CASSSLGPTYEQYF | TGTGCCAGCAGCTCTTTAGGGCCCACCTACGAGCAGTACTTC | TRBJ2-7 | . | TRBV28 | .